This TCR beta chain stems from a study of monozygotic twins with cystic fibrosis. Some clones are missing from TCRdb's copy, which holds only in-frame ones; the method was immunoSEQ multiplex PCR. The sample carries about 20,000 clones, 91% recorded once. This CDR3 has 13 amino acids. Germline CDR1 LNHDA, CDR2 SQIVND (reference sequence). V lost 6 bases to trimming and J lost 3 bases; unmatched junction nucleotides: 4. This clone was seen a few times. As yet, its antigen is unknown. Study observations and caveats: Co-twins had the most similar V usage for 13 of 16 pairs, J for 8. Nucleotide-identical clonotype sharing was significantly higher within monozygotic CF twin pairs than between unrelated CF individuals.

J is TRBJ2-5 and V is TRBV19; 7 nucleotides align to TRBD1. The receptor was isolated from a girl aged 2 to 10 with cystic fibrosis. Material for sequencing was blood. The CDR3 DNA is TGTGCCAGTAGGAGGGACAGAGAAGAGACCCAGTACTTC. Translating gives CASRRDREETQYF.